The sequence of this TCR beta chain was determined in a study of graft-versus-host responses after intestinal transplantation (dated by TCRdb to about 2021). Broadly, across the study: The transplants that recipients got were multivisceral, liver-intestinal, or isolated intestinal. Anti-thymocyte globulin induction was given to all recipients, followed by maintenance tacrolimus and steroids for two to three years. After intestinal transplantation, graft-versus-host and host-versus-graft alloreactive T cell clones were followed in the graft, circulation and bone marrow using bulk TCR-beta CDR3 sequencing. Alloreactive clones were identified by sequencing pre-transplant mixed lymphocyte reaction products and comparing these products with unstimulated pre-transplant donor and recipient T cells. The cohort enrolled 24 intestinal transplant recipients, one of whom was a retransplant, and a few patients without pretransplant specimens were excluded. Donor T cell macrochimerism was defined as a peak of at least 4% donor T cells among recipient peripheral blood mononuclear cells. Instead of going to the commercial service, samples from a few later patients were sequenced in-house on an Illumina MiSeq and processed with MiXCR. Findings and caveats that apply to the study as a whole: The relatively low number and heterogeneity of intestinal transplant patients limited the conclusions. GvH clones were found in recipient bone marrow, and some of the GvH clones appeared earlier in ileal mucosa or blood, which is consistent with an intestinal mucosal origin. Early after transplant, peak levels of circulating GvH clones were found to be associated with declines in HvG clones. High GvH to HvG T cell clonal ratios were observed in the allografts of patients with donor T cell macrochimerism.

Measured from the cysteine to the phenylalanine, the CDR3 is 14 residues long. The kept DNA is CDR3 alone, 42 bases in frame from the first base. The V and J ends are trimmed by 8 bases and 1 base, leaving 13 bases between them. CDR1 and CDR2 are read off the germline V gene as SNHLY and FYNNEI. Notes on this clone: What antigen it recognizes has not been identified. No base-level quality is on record; no much larger clone is a single base apart.

The method behind the library was the immunoSEQ multiplex PCR assay. Adaptive Biotechnologies carried out high-throughput TCR-beta CDR3 sequencing of genomic DNA for most patients. The study's own analysis went as follows. Adaptive's ImmunoSEQ software supplied the TCR sequencing data for 18 patients, while MiXCR and VDJtools were used to process a few other patients. Because the origin of CDR3 nucleotide sequences shared between donor and recipient could not be assigned, those sequences were removed. Alloreactive clones required at least 2-fold expansion over unstimulated cells and minimum CFSE-low frequency of 0.002% (template counts) or 0.001% (read counts). Clones were considered mappable if detected in sequenced pre-transplant spleen, lymph node, or MLR CFSE-low populations of the donor or recipient. The cumulative frequency of alloreactive clones was calculated as a percentage of all sequences, weighted by copy number. The table comes from immuneACCESS by way of TCRdb, which keeps in-frame sequences with V and J called. Part of the clones is missing from these tables; in studies checked, under half for an unresolved V gene and the rest for unknown reasons. V and J calls and clone size come straight from that table; D and trimming were deduced from the DNA. In all, the sample holds roughly 10,000 clones, and around 93% of those were seen once. The ten most abundant clones make up around 3.5% of the sample.

In the first month after transplant, blood samples were collected up to 4 times, and after that at least monthly when available. The clonotype was recovered from a human patient who received an intestinal transplant, so some T cells may come from the graft donor. Source: PBMCs, taken more than 40 days after intestinal transplantation. This chain joins TRBV2 to TRBJ2-3; TRBD1 is a possible D gene, resting on 6 matching bases. The nucleotide sequence reads as follows: TGTGCCAGCCCCAGGGGAAGTGGCACAGATACGCAGTATTTT. Translated, this is CASPRGSGTDTQYF.